Detailed here is one T cell receptor (beta chain). Its target antigen remains unknown. Per-base qualities were not stored, and no clone one base away is much larger. From the germline V gene, CDR1 is SGDLS and CDR2 is YYNGEE. The CDR3 has 20 amino acids, counting the end cysteine and phenylalanine. CDR3 DNA only is kept here, 60 bases in frame from base 1. Here V drops 4 bases and J drops 1 base, and the junction holds 22 bases not matched to any gene. In the prospective study, participants were roughly 18 to 100 years old, resided in 24 geographic areas of the United States, and were enrolled through a virtual design. Cohort assignment in the prospective study relied on participant-reported clinical history from a screening survey and a study questionnaire. Recovered participants in ImmuneRACE Cohort 3 were defined by two consecutive negative NP/OP PCR tests, clearance by a healthcare professional, or resolution of symptoms. In the prospective study, whole blood, serum and a nasopharyngeal or oropharyngeal swab were collected from each participant by mobile phlebotomists. Participants in the prospective study had the option to provide additional blood draws and questionnaires over a roughly 2-month period. Blood samples from the prospective study were shipped frozen or at room temperature prior to DNA extraction.

This entry comes from a study of blood T cell repertoires in COVID-19 (TCRdb year 2020). As for the study more broadly: Samples covering the acute and convalescent phases of COVID-19 were provided by collaborators in the United States, Italy and Spain. The material from the prospective study consisted of cDNA or gDNA derived from T cells, B-cell-depleted T cells, or PBMCs. The dataset comprised deeply sampled blood TCRbeta repertoires from subjects exposed to, actively infected with, or recovered from COVID-19. The repertoires were made available in a free public database intended to serve as a resource for research on the immune response to SARS-CoV-2. Samples were obtained from the ongoing ImmuneRACE study (first 160 participants) and from over 1,000 subjects provided by 6 global collaborators. Nearly every sample came with metadata listing a de-identified subject ID, COVID-19 status, age in years and sex. Where HLA class I and class II types were available, the types were taken from metadata supplied by the sample provider, not from assay-based typing.

TCRbeta CDR3 regions were amplified from genomic DNA using the immunoSEQ Assay, a bias-controlled multiplex PCR. The original pipeline was this. The number of nucleated cells in each sample was estimated by amplification of reference gene primers within the assay. To quantify the absolute abundance of each unique TCRbeta CDR3 rearrangement, sequence reads were collapsed and filtered. For each sample, productive Simpson clonality was calculated as the square root of Simpson's diversity index over productive rearrangements. Not all clones reach the TCRdb copy of this immuneACCESS table, which keeps in-frame sequences only. Checked studies attribute under half of the gap to unresolved V genes and leave the rest unexplained. The DNA was the basis for D and trimming; V, J and clone size are from that table. The sample includes around 300,000 clones, with more than 70% observed a single time. The leading ten clones occupy approximately 5.3% of the sample.

The paper as a whole reports these results and caveats: The amount of clinical and demographic metadata varied by source and participant and was provided uncurated.

The sequence derives from a woman in her twenties or thirties who had recovered from COVID-19. This chain joins TRBV9 to TRBJ1-1; TRBD1 lines up with 7 middle nucleotides. The specimen sequenced was PBMCs or T cells enriched from blood (not recorded which). The DNA is as follows: TGTGCCAGCAGCCCACCCCTGGGGCAGGGGGACTTCGGGGCGAACACTGAAGCTTTCTTT. Protein translation: CASSPPLGQGDFGANTEAFF.